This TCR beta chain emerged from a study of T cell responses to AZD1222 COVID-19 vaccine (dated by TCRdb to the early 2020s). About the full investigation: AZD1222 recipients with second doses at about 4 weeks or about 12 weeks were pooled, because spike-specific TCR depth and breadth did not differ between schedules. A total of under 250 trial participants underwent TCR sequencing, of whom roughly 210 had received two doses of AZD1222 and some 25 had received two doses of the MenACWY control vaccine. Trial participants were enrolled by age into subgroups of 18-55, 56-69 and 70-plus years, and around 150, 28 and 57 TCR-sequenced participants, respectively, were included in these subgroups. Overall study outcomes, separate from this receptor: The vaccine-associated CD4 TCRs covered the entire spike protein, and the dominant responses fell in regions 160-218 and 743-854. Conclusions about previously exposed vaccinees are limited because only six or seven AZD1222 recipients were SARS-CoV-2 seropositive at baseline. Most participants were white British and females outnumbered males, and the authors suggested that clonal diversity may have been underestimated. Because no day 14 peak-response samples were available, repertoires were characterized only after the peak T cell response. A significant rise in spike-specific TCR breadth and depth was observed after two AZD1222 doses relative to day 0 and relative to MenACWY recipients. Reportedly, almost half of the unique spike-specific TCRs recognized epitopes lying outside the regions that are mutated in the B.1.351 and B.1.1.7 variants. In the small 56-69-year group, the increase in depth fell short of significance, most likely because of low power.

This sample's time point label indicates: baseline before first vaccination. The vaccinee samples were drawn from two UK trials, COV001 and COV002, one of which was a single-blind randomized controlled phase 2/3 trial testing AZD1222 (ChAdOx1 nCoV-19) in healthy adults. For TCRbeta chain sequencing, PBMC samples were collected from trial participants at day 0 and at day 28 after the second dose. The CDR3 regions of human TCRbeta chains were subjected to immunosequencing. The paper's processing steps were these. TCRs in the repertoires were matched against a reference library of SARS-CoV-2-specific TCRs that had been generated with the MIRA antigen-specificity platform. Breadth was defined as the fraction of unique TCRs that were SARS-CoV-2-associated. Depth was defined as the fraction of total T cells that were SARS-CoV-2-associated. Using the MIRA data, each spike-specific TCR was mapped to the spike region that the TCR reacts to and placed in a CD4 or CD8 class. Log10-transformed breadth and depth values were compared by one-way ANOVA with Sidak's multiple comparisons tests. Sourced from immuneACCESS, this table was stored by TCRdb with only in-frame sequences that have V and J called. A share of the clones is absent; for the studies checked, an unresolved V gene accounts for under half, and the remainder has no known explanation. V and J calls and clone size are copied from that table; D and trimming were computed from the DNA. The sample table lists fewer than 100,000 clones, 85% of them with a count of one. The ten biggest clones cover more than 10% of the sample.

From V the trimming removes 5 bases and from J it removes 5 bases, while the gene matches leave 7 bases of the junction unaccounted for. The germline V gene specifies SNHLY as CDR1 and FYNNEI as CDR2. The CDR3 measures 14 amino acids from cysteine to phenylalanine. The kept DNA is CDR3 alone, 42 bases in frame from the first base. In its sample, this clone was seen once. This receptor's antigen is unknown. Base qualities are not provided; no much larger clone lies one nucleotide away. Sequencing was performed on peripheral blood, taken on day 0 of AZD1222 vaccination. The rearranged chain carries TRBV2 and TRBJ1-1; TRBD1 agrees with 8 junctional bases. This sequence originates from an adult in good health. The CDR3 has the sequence CASSQGTGGTEAFF. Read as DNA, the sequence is TGTGCCAGCAGTCAAGGGACAGGAGGAACTGAAGCTTTCTTT.